A single sample gave rise to the 31 T cell receptor beta chains below, sequenced in a study of blood T cell repertoires in COVID-19. TCRdb's copy holds only in-frame clones and misses some; the assay was immunoSEQ multiplex PCR. The sample has 80,000 to 85,000 clones, more than 80% seen once. Sequencing was performed on peripheral blood. These TCRs come from a human donor in a cohort sampled during active COVID-19.

The CDR3 sequence: CASSEADIAGEETQYF. The CDR3 coding sequence is TGTGCCAGCAGTGAGGCCGATATAGCGGGTGAAGAGACCCAGTACTTC. The chain is built from TRBV6-1 and TRBJ2-5, with 7 bases fitting TRBD2. With 3 bases clipped from V and 3 bases from J, the junction kept 10 bases outside the gene matches. The germline CDR1 and CDR2 sequences are MNHNS and SASEGT. This CDR3 is 16 amino acids long.

J is TRBJ2-7 and V is TRBV28; the match to TRBD1 covers 9 bases. CDR1 is MDHEN, CDR2 SYDVKM, per germline. Trimming cost V 2 bases and J 6 bases; bases outside gene matches: 5. The length of the CDR3 is 14 residues. CDR3 in amino acids: CASSLRDRVLEQYF. The CDR3 DNA reads as TGTGCCAGCAGTTTAAGGGACAGGGTTCTCGAGCAGTACTTC.

The CDR3 reads CASSFGGTEAFF. The CDR3 coding sequence is TGTGCCAGTAGTTTCGGGGGCACTGAAGCTTTCTTT. The rearrangement joins TRBV19 to TRBJ1-1, with D maybe TRBD1 (5 bases). Germline V gene data show CDR1 as LNHDA and CDR2 as SQIVND (reference sequence). V lost 5 bases, J lost 4 bases, and 8 bases lay in between. The CDR3 is made up of 12 amino acids.

The chain carries TRBV5-1 and TRBJ2-7; 11 bases are shared with TRBD2. Germline values: CDR1 SGHRS, CDR2 YFSETQ. V shed 2 bases, J shed 4 bases, and the junction held 5 bases outside the gene matches. The CDR3 extends over 15 amino acids. The CDR3: CASSFSGGAQYEQYF. CDR3 DNA: TGCGCCAGCAGCTTTAGCGGGGGGGCCCAATACGAGCAGTACTTC.

The CDR3 loop is CAISDRGSYEQYF. The CDR3 nucleotides are TGTGCCATCAGTGACAGGGGTTCCTACGAGCAGTACTTC. The V and J genes are TRBV10-3 and TRBJ2-7, with D maybe TRBD1 (6 bases). Per germline, CDR1 ENHRY and CDR2 SYGVKD. The CDR3 extends over 13 amino acids. V lost 3 bases and J lost 1, with 7 bases in between.

The chain employs TRBV7-8 and TRBJ2-2; 11 bases align to TRBD2. Germline trimming cut 2 bases from V and 7 bases from J; bases unmatched to any gene: 6. Germline loops: CDR1 SGHVS, CDR2 FQNEAQ. CDR3 length equals 16 residues. The CDR3 sequence is CASSLIAGGLGGELFF. The DNA of the CDR3 is TGTGCCAGCAGCTTAATAGCGGGGGGGCTTGGCGGGGAGCTGTTTTTT. The whole variable domain, filled in from reference TRBV7-8 and TRBJ2-2, reads GAGVSQSPRYKVAKRGQDVALRCDPISGHVSLFWYQQALGQGPEFLTYFQNEAQLDKSGLPSDRFFAERPEGSVSTLKIQRTQQEDSAVYLCASSLIAGGLGGELFFGEGSRLTVL.

The chain combines TRBV19 with TRBJ2-2, with 9 nucleotides matching TRBD1. With V trimmed by 7 bases and J by 2 bases, 5 bases remained unmatched. The CDR3 has 15 residues. Germline values: CDR1 LNHDA, CDR2 SQIVND (reference sequence). The CDR3 loop reads CASNDRGFNTGELFF. The CDR3 DNA is TGTGCCAGTAATGACAGGGGGTTTAACACCGGGGAGCTGTTTTTT.

V usage is TRBV10-3 and J usage is TRBJ2-7, with a weak D call TRBD1 (5 bases). The V end lost 4 bases, the J end lost 3 bases, and 16 bases lay between the germline ends. CDR3 length: 15 amino acids. Germline CDR1 reads ENHRY; CDR2 reads SYGVKD. CDR3 region: CAISGAQDINYEQYF. The CDR3 DNA follows: TGTGCCATCAGTGGGGCCCAGGACATCAACTACGAGCAGTACTTC.

The chain recombines TRBV19 with TRBJ1-1; tentatively, D is TRBD1 (6 bases). CDR1 and CDR2 from the germline V gene are LNHDA and SQIVND (reference sequence). Trimming took 5 bases from V and 7 from J, leaving 11 bases between them. The CDR3 length is 12 residues. The CDR3 DNA sequence: TGTGCCAGTAGTGGGGGGGCGGTTGAAGCTTTCTTT. It specifies CASSGGAVEAFF.

Concerning this clone itself: The same CDR3 arises from other DNA sequences in this sample as well. V is TRBV7-2 and J is TRBJ1-2, with 8 bases matching TRBD1. CDR1 SGHTA and CDR2 FQGNSA come from the germline V gene. CDR3 size: 12 residues. With V trimmed by 3 bases and J by 8 bases, 2 bases remained unmatched. CDR3 DNA: TGTGCCAGCAGCTTCACAGGGGGGGGCTACACCTTC. Protein sequence: CASSFTGGGYTF.

This clone was detected a few times. The V and J genes are TRBV6-2 or TRBV6-3 and TRBJ1-5, with D perhaps TRBD1 (6 bases). This CDR3 has 16 amino acids. V was pared by 0 bases and J by 6 bases, with 15 bases between. Germline-derived CDR1 and CDR2 are MNHEY and SVGEGT. CDR3 sequence: CASSYSSGAGGQPQHF. The CDR3, as DNA: TGTGCCAGCAGTTACTCTTCAGGGGCAGGAGGTCAGCCCCAGCATTTT.

The chain is built from TRBV6-5 and TRBJ2-7; D is possibly TRBD1 (6 bases). Germline V CDR1 and CDR2: MNHEY, SVGAGI. Trimming stripped 9 bases from V and 2 bases from J, with 17 bases between. The CDR3 runs to 14 residues. The CDR3 region is CASGRAGVPYEQYF. In DNA, the CDR3 is TGTGCCAGTGGTAGGGCAGGGGTTCCCTACGAGCAGTACTTC.

The chain joins TRBV5-5 to TRBJ1-1, with D perhaps matching TRBD1 (5 bases). The CDR3 is 15 residues long. Germline V gene lookup returns CDR1 SGHKS and CDR2 YYEKEE (reference sequence). The V gene lost 5 bases and the J gene lost 0 bases, with 14 bases spanning the gap. The CDR3 region is CASSPRAAMNTEAFF. CDR3 nucleotides: TGTGCCAGCAGTCCCAGGGCGGCAATGAACACTGAAGCTTTCTTT. Full variable domain (outside the CDR3, taken from reference TRBV5-5 and TRBJ1-1): DAGVTQSPTHLIKTRGQQVTLRCSPISGHKSVSWYQQVLGQGPQFIFQYYEKEERGRGNFPDRFSARQFPNYSSELNVNALLLGDSALYLCASSPRAAMNTEAFFGQGTRLTVV.

This clone has a single count. The rearrangement joins TRBV11-2 to TRBJ1-1; 8 nucleotides align to TRBD1. Trimming cost V 1 base and J 1 base; bases outside gene matches: 8. The CDR3 is 17 amino acids. The germline gives CDR1 SGHAT, CDR2 FQNNGV. DNA of the CDR3: TGTGCCAGCAGCTTAGGTCCCCTTGGACAGGGGAACACTGAAGCTTTCTTT. Translated, it gives CASSLGPLGQGNTEAFF. Using reference TRBV11-2 and TRBJ1-1 for the parts outside the CDR3, the full variable domain is EAGVAQSPRYKIIEKRQSVAFWCNPISGHATLYWYQQILGQGPKLLIQFQNNGVVDDSQLPKDRFSAERLKGVDSTLKIQPAKLEDSAVYLCASSLGPLGQGNTEAFFGQGTRLTVV.

The chain carries TRBV27 and TRBJ1-1; TRBD1 agrees at 7 bases. The CDR3 length is 15 residues. Trimming at V came to 0 bases and at J to 4 bases, leaving 5 bases not matched to a gene. CDR1 is MNHEY, CDR2 SMNVEV, per germline (reference sequence). In DNA, the CDR3 is TGTGCCAGCAGTTTATCGAGGGGGCGAATCACTGAAGCTTTCTTT. Translating it yields CASSLSRGRITEAFF.

This clone showed up just once. The chain carries TRBV7-2 and TRBJ2-7; tentatively, D is TRBD2 (7 bases). V gave up 8 bases and J gave up 5 bases, with 13 bases separating them. The germline CDR1 and CDR2 sequences are SGHTA and FQGNSA. CDR3 length: 12 amino acids. Here the CDR3 reads CASRGGKNEQYF. The CDR3 DNA sequence: TGTGCCAGCCGCGGGGGCAAGAACGAGCAGTACTTC.

This clone occurred once. As DNA, the CDR3 is TGTGCCAGCAGCTTCACGACCAGTAGGAGTACTGAAGCTTTCTTT. Protein: CASSFTTSRSTEAFF. The chain has TRBV7-9 and TRBJ1-1; no clear D gene. Germline CDR1 and CDR2: SEHNR and FQNEAQ (reference sequence). The CDR3 runs to 15 residues. Trimming stripped 3 bases from V and 5 bases from J, with 16 bases between.

This sequence joins TRBV19 and TRBJ1-1; tentatively, D is TRBD1 (5 bases). The CDR3 runs 13 residues. Deletions cut 3 bases from V and 3 bases from J, with 8 bases between. The V gene's germline CDR1 is LNHDA and CDR2 SQIVND (reference sequence). CDR3 DNA sequence: TGTGCCAGTAGTATCGACAGAGACACTGAAGCTTTCTTT. This gives the protein CASSIDRDTEAFF. The full variable domain, with the rest looked up from reference TRBV19 and TRBJ1-1, is DGGITQSPKYLFRKEGQNVTLSCEQNLNHDAMYWYRQDPGQGLRLIYYSQIVNDFQKGDIAEGYSVSREKKESFPLTVTSAQKNPTAFYLCASSIDRDTEAFFGQGTRLTVV.

This sequence joins TRBV4-1 and TRBJ2-3; 14 bases are shared with TRBD2. Losses at the gene ends were 3 bases for V and 5 bases for J; bases not matched to a gene: 4. This CDR3 spans 16 amino acids. Germline V gives CDR1 MGHRA, CDR2 YSYEKL. CDR3 sequence: CASSQGLAGALDTQYF. DNA of the CDR3: TGCGCCAGCAGCCAGGGACTAGCGGGGGCTCTAGATACGCAGTATTTT.

This chain connects TRBV3-1 (or the pseudogene TRBV3-2) to TRBJ2-1; no firm D call. The CDR3 totals 15 residues. Between the trimmed V and J ends, which lost 0 bases and 7 bases, there was a span of 13 bases. Germline values: CDR1 LGHDT, CDR2 YNNKEL (reference sequence). This chain's CDR3 is CASSQDQSEVNEQFF. DNA of the CDR3: TGTGCCAGCAGCCAAGATCAATCCGAGGTGAATGAGCAGTTCTTC.

This clone has just a few counts. The J gene is TRBJ2-1, the V gene TRBV5-1, with TRBD2 matching 12 bases. Looked up from germline, CDR1 is SGHRS and CDR2 is YFSETQ. Unmatched junction bases numbered 5, after V lost 2 bases and J lost 8 bases. This CDR3 region has 15 residues. CDR3 coding DNA: TGCGCCAGCAGCTTCTCTAGCGGGGGGGCCCATGAGCAGTTCTTC. This encodes CASSFSSGGAHEQFF. Full variable domain (rest looked up from reference TRBV5-1 and TRBJ2-1): KAGVTQTPRYLIKTRGQQVTLSCSPISGHRSVSWYQQTPGQGLQFLFEYFSETQRNKGNFPGRFSGRQFSNSRSEMNVSTLELGDSALYLCASSFSSGGAHEQFFGPGTRLTVL.

This clone appeared a few times. The V call is TRBV28, the J call TRBJ1-1; D is unresolved. The CDR3 extends over 15 amino acids. The germline gives CDR1 MDHEN, CDR2 SYDVKM. Trimming shortened V by 5 bases and J by 0 bases, and 13 bases separated the two germline ends. CDR3 residues: CASSPSGAMNTEAFF. The CDR3 DNA sequence: TGTGCCAGCAGTCCCTCCGGAGCGATGAACACTGAAGCTTTCTTT.

This chain joins TRBV10-1 and TRBJ2-2; D is undetermined. Trimming shortened V by 0 bases and J by 0 bases, and 5 bases separated the two germline ends. The CDR3 has 15 residues. Germline V gives CDR1 WNHNN, CDR2 SYGVQD (reference sequence). The CDR3 loop is CASSESATNTGELFF. The CDR3, as DNA: TGCGCCAGCAGTGAGTCGGCAACGAACACCGGGGAGCTGTTTTTT.

There are a few counts of this clone. The V and J genes are TRBV3-1 (or the pseudogene TRBV3-2) and TRBJ1-6, with D unresolved. This CDR3 region has 15 residues. Germline lookup yields CDR1 LGHDT and CDR2 YNNKEL (reference sequence). Trimming shortened V by 1 base and J by 10 bases, and 14 bases separated the two germline ends. The CDR3 DNA sequence: TGTGCCAGCAGCCAAGGGGCAGGTGCTGGGTCACCCCTCCACTTT. The encoded protein is CASSQGAGAGSPLHF.

The chain combines TRBV5-4 with TRBJ2-7, with 9 bases identical to TRBD1. The V gene's germline CDR1 is SGHNT and CDR2 YYREEE (reference sequence). The CDR3 sequence is 15 residues long. J lost 5 bases, V lost 4 bases, and 10 bases had no gene match. The CDR3 DNA is TGTGCCAGCAGCGCGCCCGGACAGGGGAAGGACGAGCAGTACTTC. Protein sequence: CASSAPGQGKDEQYF.

V gene TRBV18 combines with J gene TRBJ2-3; D may be TRBD2 (5 bases). The CDR3 contains 12 residues. V was trimmed by 4 bases and J by 5 bases, leaving 7 bases between them. CDR1 KGHSH and CDR2 LQKENI come from the germline V gene. The CDR3 nucleotides read TGTGCCAGCTCACATAGCGAAGATACGCAGTATTTT. As protein: CASSHSEDTQYF.

J is TRBJ2-7 and V is TRBV27, with 10 bases that match TRBD1. V lost 6 bases and J lost 4; bases outside the gene matches: 9. Looked up from germline, CDR1 is MNHEY and CDR2 is SMNVEV (reference sequence). The CDR3 has 15 residues. The CDR3 sequence is CASSRRPGQGYEQYF. The DNA for the CDR3 is TGTGCCAGCAGCAGAAGACCGGGACAGGGGTACGAGCAGTACTTC.

This chain joins TRBV7-8 and TRBJ2-5; the match to TRBD1 covers 7 bases. This CDR3 is built from 14 residues. Germline CDR1 reads SGHVS; CDR2 reads FQNEAQ. The V and J ends lost 5 bases and 4 bases, in that order; junction bases with no gene match: 7. CDR3 amino acids: CASSHTGARETQYF. The CDR3 region has the DNA TGTGCCAGCAGCCACACAGGGGCTCGAGAGACCCAGTACTTC.

The rearrangement links TRBV3-1 (or the pseudogene TRBV3-2) to TRBJ1-2, with a weak D call TRBD1 (6 bases). With 5 bases removed from V and 2 bases from J, the gap between germline ends came to 15 bases. CDR1 is LGHDT and CDR2 is YNNKEL in the germline V gene (reference sequence). The CDR3 consists of 15 residues. The CDR3 protein is CASSYAGALNYGYTF. The DNA of the CDR3 is TGTGCCAGCAGCTACGCGGGGGCCCTGAACTATGGCTACACCTTC.

The CDR3 coding sequence is TGTGCCAGCAGTTTCAGGCGGGGGGGGTCTTGGTACCAAGAGACCCAGTACTTC. Translation gives CASSFRRGGSWYQETQYF. This chain joins TRBV28 and TRBJ2-5, with 9 bases fitting TRBD2. This CDR3 is built from 18 residues. The V gene's germline CDR1 is MDHEN and CDR2 SYDVKM. Trimming removed 3 bases from V and 0 bases from J; junction bases left unmatched: 11. Full variable domain (rest looked up from reference TRBV28 and TRBJ2-5): DVKVTQSSRYLVKRTGEKVFLECVQDMDHENMFWYRQDPGLGLRLIYFSYDVKMKEKGDIPEGYSVSREKKERFSLILESASTNQTSMYLCASSFRRGGSWYQETQYFGPGTRLLVL.

CDR3 DNA: TGTGCCAGCAGCGCCAACCGGGACTGGCAGTTCTTC. This gives the protein CASSANRDWQFF. The chain employs TRBV9 and TRBJ2-1; TRBD2 is a possible D gene (6 bases). The CDR3 consists of 12 residues. Germline assignment: CDR1 SGDLS and CDR2 YYNGEE. Trimming removed 3 bases at V and 12 bases at J, with 13 bases between.